What follows are 26 T cell receptor beta chains derived from one specimen sequenced in a study of T-cell memory formation after mild COVID-19. TCRdb ran MiXCR on the 5' RACE reads and lists one entry per CDR3 protein. The repertoire holds roughly 400,000 distinct CDR3 sequences, 18% seen once, with under 25% in the top ten. The source material was PBMCs or a T cell subset sorted from them (not recorded which). Receptors originate from a man aged 18 to 30 who had mild COVID-19 (a few samples of this study predate the infection). Cell type and time point are not known.

The gene calls are TRBV19 and TRBJ2-2; tentative D call: TRBD2 (6 bases). The CDR3 covers 16 residues. Deletions cut 5 bases from V and 5 bases from J, with 18 bases between. Germline V gene data show CDR1 as LNHDA and CDR2 as SQIVND (reference sequence). In nucleotides, the CDR3 is TGTGCCAGTAGTTCCGCCGGAGGGGCTAAGACCGGGGAGCTGTTTTTT. This sequence encodes CASSSAGGAKTGELFF. The full variable domain, with the rest looked up from reference TRBV19 and TRBJ2-2, is DGGITQSPKYLFRKEGQNVTLSCEQNLNHDAMYWYRQDPGQGLRLIYYSQIVNDFQKGDIAEGYSVSREKKESFPLTVTSAQKNPTAFYLCASSSAGGAKTGELFFGEGSRLTVL.

CDR3 bases: TGTGCCAGCAGCGTCGGGGGGTTCGCCAAAAACATTCAGTACTTC. Translation: CASSVGGFAKNIQYF. V usage is TRBV9 and J usage is TRBJ2-4; 7 bases map to TRBD2. With 2 bases clipped from V and 1 base from J, the junction kept 3 bases outside the gene matches. This CDR3 comprises 15 residues. The V gene's germline CDR1 is SGDLS and CDR2 YYNGEE.

The chain employs TRBV4-1 and TRBJ1-1; a weak D match, TRBD1 (6 bases). Trimming cost V 8 bases and J 4 bases, with 11 bases left between them. From germline, CDR1 is MGHRA and CDR2 YSYEKL. The CDR3 is 12 amino acids. This CDR3 reads CASRGGATEAFF. As DNA, the CDR3 is TGCGCCAGCCGGGGGGGGGCCACTGAAGCTTTCTTT.

The table lists this clonotype with a few counts. V usage is TRBV6-6 and J usage is TRBJ1-4; D ambiguous. The CDR3 contains 14 residues. V lost 6 bases and J lost 5, with 13 bases in between. CDR1 and CDR2 from the germline V gene are MNHNY and SVGAGI (reference sequence). For the CDR3, the DNA is TGTGCCAGCAGATCGGACGGATTAAATGAAAAACTGTTTTTT. Its protein product is CASRSDGLNEKLFF.

The rearrangement links TRBV10-3 to TRBJ1-4; unclear D gene. Trimming left V 3 bases short and J 3 bases short, with 11 bases between. The CDR3 sequence is 15 residues long. The germline CDR1 and CDR2 sequences are ENHRY and SYGVKD. CDR3 sequence (DNA): TGTGCCATCAGTGACAGGTGGCCAGCTAATGAAAAACTGTTTTTT. Encoded protein: CAISDRWPANEKLFF.

This chain uses TRBV7-2 with TRBJ1-1; no clear D. This CDR3 spans 14 amino acids. V dropped 5 bases and J dropped 5 bases, with 15 bases sitting between them. Germline CDR1 reads SGHTA; CDR2 reads FQGNSA. CDR3 DNA: TGTGCCAGCAGCCGGCAGGTCCCCTGGACTGAAGCTTTCTTT. Amino acids: CASSRQVPWTEAFF.

CDR3 amino acids: CSVVRDLNTEAFF. CDR3 coding DNA: TGCAGCGTTGTCCGGGACTTGAACACTGAAGCTTTCTTT. The chain uses TRBV29-1 and TRBJ1-1; a weak D match, TRBD1 (5 bases). The CDR3 contains 13 residues. Germline V lookup: CDR1 SQVTM, CDR2 ANQGSEA. Trimming pared 4 bases from V and 0 bases from J, leaving 9 bases between.

The sample holds many counts of this clonotype. The chain carries TRBV5-1 and TRBJ1-1; D unclear. The germline V gene encodes CDR1 SGHRS and CDR2 YFSETQ. The CDR3 consists of 14 residues. The ends were cut back, 3 bases at V and 4 bases at J, with 13 bases in the middle. CDR3 nucleotides: TGCGCCAGCAGCTCCGGGCGCCTGGGCACTGAAGCTTTCTTT. This encodes CASSSGRLGTEAFF.

The rearrangement links TRBV20-1 to TRBJ2-1; 12 bases map to TRBD2. CDR1 DFQATT and CDR2 SNEGSKA come from the germline V gene (reference sequence). This CDR3 is built from 17 residues. V was clipped by 3 bases and J by 0 bases; unmatched bases: 6. This chain's CDR3 is CSASGLAGQSSYNEQFF. CDR3 DNA: TGCAGTGCTAGCGGACTAGCGGGGCAGAGCTCCTACAATGAGCAGTTCTTC.

The CDR3, as DNA: TGCAGTGCTTCAACAGGGGGTTATGGCTACACCTTC. Translating it yields CSASTGGYGYTF. The chain is built from TRBV20-1 and TRBJ1-2; 8 bases map to TRBD1. The germline V gene encodes CDR1 DFQATT and CDR2 SNEGSKA (reference sequence). Trimming cost V 5 bases and J 5 bases; bases outside gene matches: 4. CDR3 length: 12 residues.

The chain employs TRBV7-2 and TRBJ1-5; D perhaps matches TRBD1 (6 bases). CDR3 length: 14 amino acids. Germline CDR1 SGHTA, CDR2 FQGNSA. The V gene lost 4 bases and the J gene lost 3 bases, with 10 bases spanning the gap. This CDR3 reads CASSSDSNNQPQHF. The CDR3 DNA reads TGTGCCAGCAGCTCGGACAGCAACAATCAGCCCCAGCATTTT.

The chain joins TRBV20-1 to TRBJ1-1; D remains unclear. The CDR3 spans 12 residues. CDR1 is DFQATT, CDR2 SNEGSKA, per germline (reference sequence). Between the trimmed V and J ends, which lost 1 base and 7 bases, there was a span of 10 bases. CDR3 residues: CSARGASFEAFF. In nucleotides, the CDR3 is TGCAGTGCTAGAGGGGCCAGCTTTGAAGCTTTCTTT.

The DNA of the CDR3 is TGTGCCAGCACCACCCTGAGAGGAGAAGCTTTCTTT. This gives the protein CASTTLRGEAFF. The genes are TRBV6-2 or TRBV6-3 and TRBJ1-1; D is unresolved. CDR3 length: 12 amino acids. The V gene lost 7 bases and the J gene lost 8 bases, with 14 bases spanning the gap. The V gene's germline CDR1 is MNHEY and CDR2 SVGEGT.

The chain recombines TRBV18 with TRBJ2-3; no clear D. The CDR3 totals 12 residues. The germline V gene encodes CDR1 KGHSH and CDR2 LQKENI. Trimming left V 4 bases short and J 5 bases short, with 7 bases between. For the CDR3, the DNA is TGTGCCAGCTCACGTGACCGAGATACGCAGTATTTT. Its protein is CASSRDRDTQYF.

The CDR3 DNA follows: TGCGCCAGCAGCCAAGCCCCGGCGGCAGGGCCCTACGAGCAGTACTTC. Its protein is CASSQAPAAGPYEQYF. The chain has TRBV4-3 and TRBJ2-7, with D possibly matching TRBD1 (5 bases). The germline V and J ends were trimmed by 1 base and 2 bases, with 15 bases remaining between them. The CDR3 runs 16 residues. CDR1 LGHNA and CDR2 YSLEER come from the germline V gene.

The rearrangement joins TRBV7-2 to TRBJ1-2; D gene unclear. Per the germline V gene, CDR1 is SGHTA and CDR2 is FQGNSA. The germline V and J ends were trimmed by 6 bases and 4 bases, with 9 bases remaining between them. The CDR3 loop spans 12 amino acids. CDR3 DNA sequence: TGTGCCAGCAGGAATCCGGGCTATGGCTACACCTTC. Translating gives CASRNPGYGYTF.

This clonotype was recorded many times. V and J are TRBV7-2 and TRBJ2-3; D uncertain. The V and J ends lost 1 base and 2 bases respectively, with 7 bases between them. Germline V gene data show CDR1 as SGHTA and CDR2 as FQGNSA. The length of the CDR3 is 14 residues. The CDR3 protein is CASSLVGATDTQYF. CDR3 sequence (DNA): TGTGCCAGCAGCTTAGTCGGAGCCACAGATACGCAGTATTTT.

This clonotype has just a few counts. The rearrangement uses TRBV11-2 and TRBJ2-1; 12 bases are a match to TRBD2. The V gene's germline CDR1 is SGHAT and CDR2 FQNNGV. CDR3 length equals 16 residues. With 3 bases clipped from V and 8 bases from J, the junction kept 8 bases outside the gene matches. The CDR3 nucleotides are TGTGCCAGCAGCTTGGGTCTAGCGGGGGGGATGTATGAGCAGTTCTTC. Its protein is CASSLGLAGGMYEQFF.

This clonotype appeared a few times. This rearrangement joins TRBV4-3 to TRBJ2-2; 9 nucleotides line up with TRBD1. The CDR3 loop spans 19 amino acids. V gave up 3 bases and J gave up 0 bases; unmatched junction bases: 11. Germline V gene lookup returns CDR1 LGHNA and CDR2 YSLEER. This CDR3 is CASSHANRGPESNTGELFF. CDR3 nucleotides: TGCGCCAGCAGCCACGCCAACAGGGGGCCTGAATCGAACACCGGGGAGCTGTTTTTT.

V gene TRBV6-2 or TRBV6-3 combines with J gene TRBJ2-7, with D uncertain. The ends were cut back, 6 bases at V and 4 bases at J, with 19 bases in the middle. Germline CDR1 is MNHEY and CDR2 is SVGEGT. This CDR3 is built from 15 residues. DNA of the CDR3: TGTGCCAGCAGCATTGTGGCTACCCTCCGGTACGAGCAGTACTTC. Translated: CASSIVATLRYEQYF.

The gene calls are TRBV19 and TRBJ1-1, with 10 nucleotides matching TRBD1. V lost 5 bases and J lost 5; bases outside the gene matches: 8. The length of the CDR3 is 15 residues. Germline lookup yields CDR1 LNHDA and CDR2 SQIVND (reference sequence). CDR3 coding DNA: TGTGCCAGTAGTGGCCGGGACAGGGGCCGGACTGAAGCTTTCTTT. This translates into CASSGRDRGRTEAFF.

This clonotype was counted only a few times. The gene calls are TRBV20-1 and TRBJ1-4, with unresolved D. Trimming left V 6 bases short and J 6 bases short, with 17 bases between. The CDR3 covers 14 residues. Germline-derived CDR1 and CDR2 are DFQATT and SNEGSKA (reference sequence). The CDR3 sequence is CSARIPGMDEKLFF. The CDR3 DNA sequence: TGCAGTGCCCGGATTCCAGGAATGGATGAAAAACTGTTTTTT.

This chain connects TRBV27 to TRBJ1-5; the match to TRBD1 covers 9 bases. CDR1 is MNHEY and CDR2 is SMNVEV in the germline V gene (reference sequence). Unmatched junction bases numbered 9, after V lost 5 bases and J lost 1 base. The CDR3 length is 17 residues. Written as DNA, the CDR3 is TGTGCCAGCAGTCCCAACAGGGGGCGTAGGAGCAATCAGCCCCAGCATTTT. It yields the protein CASSPNRGRRSNQPQHF.

The chain joins TRBV3-1 to TRBJ2-5; 8 positions match TRBD1. This CDR3 comprises 14 residues. Germline V lookup: CDR1 LGHDT, CDR2 YNNKEL (reference sequence). J was trimmed by 5 bases and V by 6 bases; bases with no gene match: 8. The CDR3 here is CASRAGQGTETQYF. The CDR3 DNA reads TGTGCCAGCAGAGCCGGACAGGGCACGGAGACCCAGTACTTC.

The chain joins TRBV6-5 to TRBJ2-3, with D possibly matching TRBD2 (5 bases). This CDR3 has 15 amino acids. Trimming stripped 7 bases from V and 2 bases from J, with 16 bases between. The germline gives CDR1 MNHEY, CDR2 SVGAGI. The CDR3 DNA is TGTGCCAGCACCCCCTCCCGGGGTTTCACAGATACGCAGTATTTT. Its protein is CASTPSRGFTDTQYF.

This clonotype came up a few times. The chain is built from TRBV3-1 and TRBJ2-7, with TRBD2 matching over 12 bases. Looked up from germline, CDR1 is LGHDT and CDR2 is YNNKEL (reference sequence). J was trimmed by 4 bases and V by 4 bases; bases with no gene match: 8. The CDR3 runs 16 residues. The DNA for the CDR3 is TGTGCCAGCAGCCCTAGGACTAGCGGGGCCGGTTACGAGCAGTACTTC. It yields the protein CASSPRTSGAGYEQYF.